What follows is one T cell receptor (beta chain) and its context. This entry comes from a study of shared T cell receptors in the human thymus. CDR1 and CDR2 from the germline V gene are MNHEY and SVGAGI. The CDR3 consists of 14 residues. Trimming pared 6 bases from V and 2 bases from J, leaving 14 bases between. Using immunoSEQ multiplex PCR, the repertoire was profiled, and TCRdb retains in-frame clones only, with some absent. The sample holds 500,000 to 550,000 clones, 78% seen once. These data also formed part of another study, on human thymus T cells. That report notes: From resections taken during corrective heart surgery, the thymus tissue was obtained.

The rearrangement joins TRBV6-5 to TRBJ2-7; D perhaps matches TRBD2 (6 bases). The sequence derives from a boy in the first two years of life with a congenital heart defect. The sequenced sample consisted of thymocytes. The CDR3 DNA reads as TGTGCCAGCAGAAGGAGGGCCGTCCCCTACGAGCAGTACTTC. Residues: CASRRRAVPYEQYF.